The 23 T cell receptor beta chains presented below share a single source sample, sequenced in a study of blood T cell repertoires in COVID-19. Only in-frame clones appear in the TCRdb table, and some are missing; sequencing was by immunoSEQ multiplex PCR. This sample carries 200,000 to 250,000 clones, approximately 77% of them seen once, and the ten largest clones take approximately 3.8%. Sequenced sample: peripheral blood. These receptors all come from a woman aged 80 or over with acute or convalescent COVID-19.

The CDR3 nucleotides read TGTGCCTGGAGTCCGCCCCTAGGCCAGCCCCAGCATTTT. This sequence encodes CAWSPPLGQPQHF. V is TRBV30 and J is TRBJ1-5; no clear D. This CDR3 is 13 amino acids long. The germline gives CDR1 GTSNPN, CDR2 SVGIG (reference sequence). V was pared by 2 bases and J by 7 bases, with 12 bases between.

The chain couples TRBV7-2 to TRBJ2-1, with 9 bases that match TRBD2. CDR1 and CDR2 (germline): SGHTA, FQGNSA. This CDR3 has 15 residues. With V trimmed by 0 bases and J by 7 bases, 4 bases remained unmatched. The CDR3 spells CASSLARGGQNEQFF. CDR3 in DNA: TGTGCCAGCAGCTTAGCGCGGGGGGGCCAAAATGAGCAGTTCTTC.

This clone was seen a handful of times. The chain joins TRBV19 to TRBJ1-2; TRBD1 matches at 7 bases. The CDR3 is 13 residues long. Germline V gives CDR1 LNHDA, CDR2 SQIVND (reference sequence). The junction had 8 bases not matched to a gene; V was cut back by 10 bases and J by 3 bases. The CDR3 bases are TGTGCCACGCGGGACAGTGGAGACTATGGCTACACCTTC. Translated: CATRDSGDYGYTF.

In DNA form, the CDR3 reads TGTGCCAGCAGCCTTGGGACTAGCGGGGTCTATGAGCAGTTCTTC. It is translated as CASSLGTSGVYEQFF. The rearrangement joins TRBV7-3 to TRBJ2-1; 13 bases are shared with TRBD2. CDR3 length equals 15 residues. CDR1 and CDR2 from the germline V gene are SGHTA and FQGTGA. J was trimmed by 8 bases and V by 5 bases; bases with no gene match: 6.

The rearrangement links TRBV4-3 to TRBJ1-2; no firm D call. Looked up from germline, CDR1 is LGHNA and CDR2 is YSLEER. The V and J ends lost 0 bases and 8 bases respectively, with 16 bases between them. This CDR3 contains 15 residues. This CDR3 reads CASSQDLRGRRGYTF. The DNA of the CDR3 is TGCGCCAGCAGCCAAGATCTGCGAGGGAGGAGGGGCTACACCTTC.

The chain recombines TRBV7-3 with TRBJ2-1; TRBD2 might be the D (5 bases). V lost 1 base and J 1 base, leaving 14 bases between the germline ends. Germline CDR1 reads SGHTA; CDR2 reads FQGTGA. This CDR3 region has 17 residues. For the CDR3, the DNA is TGTGCCAGCAGCTTAAGCGCAGGTCCGGGATCCTACAATGAGCAGTTCTTC. Translated: CASSLSAGPGSYNEQFF.

The CDR3 region has the DNA TGTGCCAGCAGTTTTCACAGGGCCACTGAAGCTTTCTTT. Amino acids: CASSFHRATEAFF. This sequence joins TRBV12-3 or TRBV12-4 and TRBJ1-1; D may be TRBD1 (6 bases). This CDR3 contains 13 residues. The V and J ends lost 3 bases and 4 bases respectively, with 9 bases between them.

The chain carries TRBV9 and TRBJ2-3; 8 bases are a match to TRBD2. Germline CDR1 reads SGDLS; CDR2 reads YYNGEE. The CDR3 runs to 16 residues. Losses at the gene ends were 4 bases for V and 2 bases for J; bases not matched to a gene: 9. The CDR3 is CASSPRAGEITDTQYF. In DNA form, the CDR3 reads TGTGCCAGCAGCCCCAGAGCGGGGGAGATCACAGATACGCAGTATTTT. Combining the CDR3 with reference TRBV9 and TRBJ2-3 gives the whole variable domain DSGVTQTPKHLITATGQRVTLRCSPRSGDLSVYWYQQSLDQGLQFLIQYYNGEERAKGNILERFSAQQFPDLHSELNLSSLELGDSALYFCASSPRAGEITDTQYFGPGTRLTVL.

This clone was counted only a few times. The J gene is TRBJ1-2, the V gene TRBV4-1; D is undetermined. The CDR3 extends over 13 amino acids. Germline V gene sequence: CDR1 MGHRA, CDR2 YSYEKL. Trimming removed 6 bases at V and 6 bases at J, with 14 bases between. CDR3 DNA sequence: TGCGCCAGCAGTCCGACTGATTTCAATGGCTACACCTTC. Its translation is CASSPTDFNGYTF.

The V call is TRBV5-5, the J call TRBJ1-1; D might be TRBD1 (6 bases). The CDR3 is made up of 14 amino acids. V was clipped by 3 bases and J by 0 bases, with 9 bases between them. The germline gives CDR1 SGHKS, CDR2 YYEKEE (reference sequence). For the CDR3, the DNA is TGTGCCAGCAGCTGGGGACACCTGAACACTGAAGCTTTCTTT. Amino acids: CASSWGHLNTEAFF.

The V and J genes are TRBV5-8 and TRBJ2-5; maybe TRBD2 (6 bases). V was pared by 0 bases and J by 2 bases, with 11 bases between. From germline, CDR1 is SGHTS and CDR2 YDEGEE. The CDR3 loop spans 15 amino acids. The DNA for the CDR3 is TGTGCCAGCAGCTTGGGACGGGGAGGTCAAGAGACCCAGTACTTC. Translating gives CASSLGRGGQETQYF.

There are a few counts of this clone. The chain uses TRBV11-3 and TRBJ1-1, with TRBD1 matching over 8 bases. The ends lost 2 bases at V and 6 bases at J; junction bases unmatched: 8. This CDR3 region has 15 residues. Germline CDR1 SGHNT, CDR2 YENEEA. The CDR3 loop is CASSLRSQGAAEAFF. In DNA, the CDR3 is TGTGCCAGCAGCTTAAGATCCCAGGGGGCCGCTGAAGCTTTCTTT.

This chain uses TRBV27 with TRBJ2-3; tentative D call: TRBD2 (5 bases). The CDR3 runs to 15 residues. V was pared by 6 bases and J by 1 base, with 14 bases between. Germline lookup yields CDR1 MNHEY and CDR2 SMNVEV (reference sequence). CDR3 sequence: CASRLVDLGTDTQYF. The CDR3 coding sequence is TGTGCCAGCAGACTAGTAGATCTGGGCACAGATACGCAGTATTTT.

Concerning this clone itself: A junction boundary mismatches the germline segment, possibly from a read error. V gene TRBV7-7 combines with J gene TRBJ1-1; maybe TRBD1 (6 bases). CDR1 is SSHAT and CDR2 is FNYEAQ in the germline V gene (reference sequence). The CDR3 consists of 18 residues. The CDR3 reads CASSLGISGDKSNTEAFF. In DNA, the CDR3 is TGTGCTAGCAGCTTAGGGATTAGTGGGGACAAATCGAACACTGAAGCTTTCTTT.

CDR3 sequence (DNA): TGCGCCAGCAGCTTGGAGGGCGGGGAAAAACTGTTTTTT. Encoded protein: CASSLEGGEKLFF. The chain recombines TRBV5-1 with TRBJ1-4, with D unclear. The V end was cut by 0 bases, the J end by 8 bases, with 8 bases between. Germline V gene sequence: CDR1 SGHRS, CDR2 YFSETQ. There are 13 residues in the CDR3.

The chain uses TRBV7-8 and TRBJ1-1; TRBD1 might be the D (5 bases). Germline V CDR1 and CDR2: SGHVS, FQNEAQ. V was trimmed by 5 bases and J by 6 bases, leaving 10 bases between them. CDR3 length: 12 residues. CDR3 region: CASSQGGAEAFF. The CDR3 nucleotides read TGTGCCAGCAGCCAGGGAGGGGCTGAAGCTTTCTTT.

J is TRBJ2-5 and V is TRBV7-9; unclear D gene. The germline gives CDR1 SEHNR, CDR2 FQNEAQ (reference sequence). V was cut by 1 base and J by 3 bases, with 9 bases left in between. The CDR3 length is 14 residues. The CDR3 reads CASSLVIAEETQYF. CDR3 DNA sequence: TGTGCCAGCAGCTTAGTCATAGCCGAAGAGACCCAGTACTTC.

This chain uses TRBV5-1 with TRBJ2-3, with 8 bases aligning to TRBD1. Germline V lookup: CDR1 SGHRS, CDR2 YFSETQ. CDR3 length: 17 residues. Trimming removed 2 bases from V and 1 base from J; junction bases left unmatched: 9. The CDR3 sequence is CASSFLGQVMGTDTQYF. CDR3 coding DNA: TGCGCCAGCAGCTTTTTGGGACAGGTCATGGGCACAGATACGCAGTATTTT.

In its sample, this clone was seen once. This chain joins TRBV4-2 and TRBJ1-1, with 11 bases lining up with TRBD1. Germline values: CDR1 LGHNA, CDR2 YNFKEQ. CDR3 size: 20 residues. V lost 2 bases to trimming and J lost 2 bases; unmatched junction nucleotides: 16. The CDR3 sequence is CASSQHSRTGGDWANTEAFF. The CDR3 DNA sequence: TGTGCCAGCAGCCAACACTCTAGGACAGGGGGCGATTGGGCAAACACTGAAGCTTTCTTT.

The chain uses TRBV2 and TRBJ2-5; the D gene is possibly TRBD1 (5 bases). This CDR3 spans 13 amino acids. CDR1 is SNHLY and CDR2 is FYNNEI in the germline V gene. The germline V and J ends were trimmed by 6 bases and 1 base, with 9 bases remaining between them. Here the CDR3 DNA reads TGTGCCAGCAGCGACGACAGCCAAGAGACCCAGTACTTC. This sequence encodes CASSDDSQETQYF.

The chain employs TRBV27 and TRBJ1-2; D not certain. This CDR3 is built from 17 residues. Germline CDR1 MNHEY, CDR2 SMNVEV (reference sequence). Between the trimmed V and J ends, which lost 6 bases and 5 bases, there was a span of 25 bases. CDR3 DNA sequence: TGTGCCAGCAGATGGCGGGTCACCGACCATGCCATTTATGGCTACACCTTC. Amino acids: CASRWRVTDHAIYGYTF.

This CDR3 reads CASSQDRVSDTEAFF. CDR3 nucleotide sequence: TGTGCCAGCAGCCAAGATCGGGTTTCGGACACTGAAGCTTTCTTT. The rearrangement uses TRBV4-2 and TRBJ1-1; D remains ambiguous. The V and J ends lost 0 bases and 3 bases respectively, with 11 bases between them. The CDR3 length is 15 residues. Germline V gene lookup returns CDR1 LGHNA and CDR2 YNFKEQ.

For the CDR3, the DNA is TGTGCCAGCAGCTTGAGGGGTATGAACACTGAAGCTTTCTTT. It specifies CASSLRGMNTEAFF. This sequence joins TRBV5-4 and TRBJ1-1; possibly TRBD1 for D (5 bases). V lost 1 base to trimming and J lost 0 bases, with 7 bases between them. Germline CDR1 SGHNT, CDR2 YYREEE (reference sequence). The CDR3 length is 14 residues.